This TCR beta chain was sequenced during a study of tumor-infiltrating lymphocytes in localized non-small cell lung cancer. Background on the study: From each patient, both tumor and uninvolved lung, non-adjacent to tumor, were sampled.

Germline loops: CDR1 SGDLS, CDR2 YYNGEE. Trimming took off 4 bases at V and 2 bases at J, with 15 bases between the two ends. The CDR3 runs 15 residues. Overall study results and limits: Not all patients were TCR sequenced, owing to tissue quantity. Different pieces of the same tissue were used for each assay.

Some clones are missing from TCRdb's copy, which holds only in-frame ones; the method was immunoSEQ multiplex PCR. The sample yields some 9,200 clones, about four fifths seen once. In the case of this clone: Its target is not known.

This clonotype was sampled from a human donor with non-small cell lung cancer. The specimen sequenced was uninvolved lung tissue not adjacent to the tumor. V usage is TRBV9 and J usage is TRBJ2-5, with D perhaps assigned TRBD1 or TRBD2 (6 bases each). The CDR3 protein is CASSKQGGVQETQYF. The CDR3 nucleotides read TGTGCCAGCAGCAAACAGGGCGGGGTTCAAGAGACCCAGTACTTC. Based on the CDR3 plus reference TRBV9 and TRBJ2-5, the full variable domain is DSGVTQTPKHLITATGQRVTLRCSPRSGDLSVYWYQQSLDQGLQFLIQYYNGEERAKGNILERFSAQQFPDLHSELNLSSLELGDSALYFCASSKQGGVQETQYFGPGTRLLVL.